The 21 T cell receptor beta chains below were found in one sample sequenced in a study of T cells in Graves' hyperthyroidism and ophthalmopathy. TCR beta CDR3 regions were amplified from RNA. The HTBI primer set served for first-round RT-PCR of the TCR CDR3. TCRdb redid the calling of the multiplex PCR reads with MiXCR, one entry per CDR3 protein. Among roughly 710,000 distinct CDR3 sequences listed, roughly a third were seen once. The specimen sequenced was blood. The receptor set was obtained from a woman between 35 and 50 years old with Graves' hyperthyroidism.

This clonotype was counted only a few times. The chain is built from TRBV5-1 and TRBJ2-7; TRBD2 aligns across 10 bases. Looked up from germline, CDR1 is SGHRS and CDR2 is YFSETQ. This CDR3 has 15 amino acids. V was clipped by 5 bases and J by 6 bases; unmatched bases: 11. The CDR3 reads CASRGGLADSLEQYF. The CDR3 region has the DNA TGCGCCAGCAGGGGCGGACTAGCGGATTCCCTCGAGCAGTACTTC.

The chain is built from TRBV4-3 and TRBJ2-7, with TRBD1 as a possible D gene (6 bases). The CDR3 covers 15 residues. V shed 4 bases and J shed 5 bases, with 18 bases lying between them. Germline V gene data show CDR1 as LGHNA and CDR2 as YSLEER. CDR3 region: CASSPSTGIADEQYF. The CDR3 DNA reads TGCGCCAGCAGCCCATCTACAGGGATCGCGGACGAGCAGTACTTC.

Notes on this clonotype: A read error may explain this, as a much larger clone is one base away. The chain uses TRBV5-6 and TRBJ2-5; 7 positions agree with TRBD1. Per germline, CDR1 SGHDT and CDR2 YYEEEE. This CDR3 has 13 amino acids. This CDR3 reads CAGSSTGKETQYF. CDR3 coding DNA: TGTGCCGGCAGCTCGACAGGGAAAGAGACCCAGTACTTC.

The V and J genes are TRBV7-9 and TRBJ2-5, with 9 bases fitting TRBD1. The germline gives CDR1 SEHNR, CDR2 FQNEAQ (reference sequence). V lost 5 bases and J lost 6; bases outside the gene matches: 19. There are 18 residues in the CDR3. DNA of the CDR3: TGTGCCAGCAGCCCCCGGGGGACAGGGTCGGAACCAAGGCAGACCCAGTACTTC. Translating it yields CASSPRGTGSEPRQTQYF.

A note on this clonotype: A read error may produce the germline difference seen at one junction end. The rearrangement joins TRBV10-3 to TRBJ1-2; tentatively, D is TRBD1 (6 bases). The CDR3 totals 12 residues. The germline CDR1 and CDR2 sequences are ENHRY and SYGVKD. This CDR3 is CAISSDSYGHTF. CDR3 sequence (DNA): TGTGCCATCAGTTCGGACAGCTATGGCCACACCTTC.

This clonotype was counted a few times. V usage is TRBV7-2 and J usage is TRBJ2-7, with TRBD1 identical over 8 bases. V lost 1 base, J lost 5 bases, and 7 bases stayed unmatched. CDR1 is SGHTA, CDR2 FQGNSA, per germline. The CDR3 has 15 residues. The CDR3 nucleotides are TGTGCCAGCAGCTTAGGATACCGGGACAGGAACGAGCAGTACTTC. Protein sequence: CASSLGYRDRNEQYF. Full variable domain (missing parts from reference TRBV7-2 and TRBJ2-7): GAGVSQSPSNKVTEKGKDVELRCDPISGHTALYWYRQSLGQGLEFLIYFQGNSAPDKSGLPSDRFSAERTGGSVSTLTIQRTQQEDSAVYLCASSLGYRDRNEQYFGPGTRLTVT.

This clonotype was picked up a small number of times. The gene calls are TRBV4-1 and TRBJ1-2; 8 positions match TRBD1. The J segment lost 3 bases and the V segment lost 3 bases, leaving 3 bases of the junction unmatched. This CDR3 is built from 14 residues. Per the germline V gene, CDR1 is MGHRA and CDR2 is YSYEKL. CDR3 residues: CASSHLTGDYGYTF. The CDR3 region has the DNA TGCGCCAGCAGCCATTTGACAGGGGACTATGGCTACACCTTC.

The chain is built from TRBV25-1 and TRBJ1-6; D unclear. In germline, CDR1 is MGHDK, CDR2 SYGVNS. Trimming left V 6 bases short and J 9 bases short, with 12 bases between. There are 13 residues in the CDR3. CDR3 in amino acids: CASRMGSASPLHF. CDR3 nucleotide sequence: TGTGCCAGCAGAATGGGGAGCGCTTCACCCCTCCACTTT.

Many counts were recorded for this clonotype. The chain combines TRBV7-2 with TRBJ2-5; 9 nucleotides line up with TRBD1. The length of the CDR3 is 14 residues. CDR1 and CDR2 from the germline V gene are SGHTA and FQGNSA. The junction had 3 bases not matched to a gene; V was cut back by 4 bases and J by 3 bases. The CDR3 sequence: CASSSWTGEETQYF. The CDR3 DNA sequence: TGTGCCAGCAGCTCCTGGACAGGGGAAGAGACCCAGTACTTC. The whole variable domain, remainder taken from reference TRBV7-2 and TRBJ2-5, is GAGVSQSPSNKVTEKGKDVELRCDPISGHTALYWYRQSLGQGLEFLIYFQGNSAPDKSGLPSDRFSAERTGGSVSTLTIQRTQQEDSAVYLCASSSWTGEETQYFGPGTRLLVL.

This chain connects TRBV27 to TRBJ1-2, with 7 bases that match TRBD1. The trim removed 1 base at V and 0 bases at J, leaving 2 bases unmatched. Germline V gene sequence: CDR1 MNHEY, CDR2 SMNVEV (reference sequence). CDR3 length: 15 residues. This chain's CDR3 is CASSLYGTANYGYTF. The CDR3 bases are TGTGCCAGCAGTTTATATGGGACAGCTAACTATGGCTACACCTTC.

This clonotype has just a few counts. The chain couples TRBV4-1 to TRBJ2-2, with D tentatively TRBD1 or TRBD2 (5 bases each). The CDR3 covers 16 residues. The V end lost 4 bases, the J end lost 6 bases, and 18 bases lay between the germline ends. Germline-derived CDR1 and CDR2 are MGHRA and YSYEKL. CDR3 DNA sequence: TGCGCCAGCAGCCTCAGTGGGGGATTGGTGGCCGGGGAGCTGTTTTTT. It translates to CASSLSGGLVAGELFF.

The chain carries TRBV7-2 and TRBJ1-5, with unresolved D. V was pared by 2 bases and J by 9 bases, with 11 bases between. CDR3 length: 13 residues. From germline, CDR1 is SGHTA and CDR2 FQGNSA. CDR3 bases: TGTGCCAGCAGCTTAACGATTCGTCTGCCCCAGCATTTT. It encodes CASSLTIRLPQHF. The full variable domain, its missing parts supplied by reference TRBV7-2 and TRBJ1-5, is GAGVSQSPSNKVTEKGKDVELRCDPISGHTALYWYRQSLGQGLEFLIYFQGNSAPDKSGLPSDRFSAERTGGSVSTLTIQRTQQEDSAVYLCASSLTIRLPQHFGDGTRLSIL.

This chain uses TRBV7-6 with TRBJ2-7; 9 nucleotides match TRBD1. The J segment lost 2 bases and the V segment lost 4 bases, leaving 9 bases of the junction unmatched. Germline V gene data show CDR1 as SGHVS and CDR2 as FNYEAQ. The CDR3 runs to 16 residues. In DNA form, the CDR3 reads TGTGCCAGCAGCTCTAGACAGGGGGGGTCCGCCTACGAGCAGTACTTC. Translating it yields CASSSRQGGSAYEQYF.

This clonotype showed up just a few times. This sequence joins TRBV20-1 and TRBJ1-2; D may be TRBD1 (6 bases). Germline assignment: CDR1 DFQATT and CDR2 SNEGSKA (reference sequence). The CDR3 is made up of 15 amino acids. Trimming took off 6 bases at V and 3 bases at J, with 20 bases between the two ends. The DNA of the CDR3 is TGCAGTGCCAGTGGAAAACAGGGAGGTTACTATGGCTACACCTTC. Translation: CSASGKQGGYYGYTF.

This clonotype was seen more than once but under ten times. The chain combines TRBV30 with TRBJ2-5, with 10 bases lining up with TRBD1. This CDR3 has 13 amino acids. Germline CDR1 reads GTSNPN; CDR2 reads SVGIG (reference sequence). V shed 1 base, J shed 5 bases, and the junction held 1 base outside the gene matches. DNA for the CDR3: TGTGCCTGGAGTGGGGGACAGGGGGAGACCCAGTACTTC. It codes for CAWSGGQGETQYF.

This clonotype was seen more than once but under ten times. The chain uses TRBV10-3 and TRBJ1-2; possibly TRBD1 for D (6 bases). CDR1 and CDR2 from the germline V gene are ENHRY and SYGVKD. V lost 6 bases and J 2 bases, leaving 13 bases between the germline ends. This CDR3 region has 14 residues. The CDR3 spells CAISAQGSNYGYTF. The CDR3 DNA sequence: TGTGCCATCAGCGCTCAGGGGTCGAACTATGGCTACACCTTC.

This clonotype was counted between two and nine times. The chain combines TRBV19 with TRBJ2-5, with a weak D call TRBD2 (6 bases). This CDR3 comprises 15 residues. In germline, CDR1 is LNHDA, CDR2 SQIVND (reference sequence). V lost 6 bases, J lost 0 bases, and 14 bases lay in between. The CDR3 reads CASSQAGRYQETQYF. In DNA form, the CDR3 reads TGTGCCAGTAGCCAGGCGGGGAGGTACCAAGAGACCCAGTACTTC.

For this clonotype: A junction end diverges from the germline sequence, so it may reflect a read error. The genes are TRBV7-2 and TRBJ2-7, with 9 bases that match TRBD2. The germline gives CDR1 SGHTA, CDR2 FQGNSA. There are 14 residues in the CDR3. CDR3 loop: CASGFSGSSYEQYF. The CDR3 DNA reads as TGTGCCAGCGGCTTTAGCGGGAGTTCCTACGAGCAGTACTTC.

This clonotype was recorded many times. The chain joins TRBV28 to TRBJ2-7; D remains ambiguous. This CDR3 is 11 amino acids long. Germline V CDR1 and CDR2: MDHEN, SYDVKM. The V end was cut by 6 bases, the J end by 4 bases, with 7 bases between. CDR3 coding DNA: TGTGCCAGCAGCTTTAGGTACGAGCAGTACTTC. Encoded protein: CASSFRYEQYF.

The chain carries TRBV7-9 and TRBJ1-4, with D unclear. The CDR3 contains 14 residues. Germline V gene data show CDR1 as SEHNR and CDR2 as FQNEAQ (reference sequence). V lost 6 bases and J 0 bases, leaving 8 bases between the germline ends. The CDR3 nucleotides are TGTGCCAGCAGTACCCATGCAACTAATGAAAAACTGTTTTTT. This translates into CASSTHATNEKLFF. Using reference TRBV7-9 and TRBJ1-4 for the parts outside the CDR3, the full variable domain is DTGVSQNPRHKITKRGQNVTFRCDPISEHNRLYWYRQTLGQGPEFLTYFQNEAQLEKSRLLSDRFSAERPKGSFSTLEIQRTEQGDSAMYLCASSTHATNEKLFFGSGTQLSVL.

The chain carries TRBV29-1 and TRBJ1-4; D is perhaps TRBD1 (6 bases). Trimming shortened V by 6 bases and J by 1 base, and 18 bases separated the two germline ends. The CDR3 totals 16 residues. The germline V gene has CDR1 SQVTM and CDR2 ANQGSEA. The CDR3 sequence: CSVQGGVLGTNEKLFF. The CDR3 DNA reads TGCAGCGTACAAGGGGGTGTGCTGGGAACTAATGAAAAACTGTTTTTT.